The present entry profiles one TCR beta chain with its context. Its target is not known. This record comes from a study of metastatic and nonmetastatic thyroid tumors. For the study at large: The authors compared repertoires across blood and tumor or nodule tissue from malignant and benign thyroid patients. General observations from the study: Compared with benign nodules, malignant thyroid tumors were reported to have significantly higher TCR beta diversity in both blood and tumor.

TCRdb re-analyzed the PCR reads using MiXCR. The sample records about 20,000 clones, around 30% being singletons. There were no patients who had received any treatment before thyroid surgery. Germline CDR1 SGHRS, CDR2 YFSETQ. The V and J ends lost 2 bases and 2 bases, in that order; junction bases with no gene match: 4. The CDR3 is 14 residues long. This rearrangement joins TRBV5-1 to TRBJ2-7; 7 positions agree with TRBD1. This receptor was obtained from a female donor with papillary thyroid cancer or a benign thyroid nodule (not recorded which). Some clones in this sample may be carry-over from other donors' samples. Sequencing was carried out using blood. CDR3 in amino acids: CASSLPGGAYEQYF. The CDR3 nucleotides read TGCGCCAGCAGCTTACCAGGGGGAGCCTACGAGCAGTACTTC.